Here is one T cell receptor beta chain with its context. As processed by the authors: Amplification from reference gene primers served as the basis for estimated nucleated cell counts. The data were produced by immunoSEQ multiplex PCR, yet TCRdb's version contains in-frame clones alone and is incomplete. D and trimming come from the DNA, and the V and J calls and clone size come from that table. Of tens of thousands of clones in the sample, roughly 84% are singletons; the top ten hold under 3.5%. The sample belongs to a study of blood T cell repertoires in COVID-19. Germline V gives CDR1 SGHKS, CDR2 YYEKEE (reference sequence). Trimming removed 4 bases from V and 5 bases from J; junction bases left unmatched: 7. This CDR3 spans 14 amino acids.

The chain employs TRBV5-5 and TRBJ2-7; the match to TRBD1 covers 9 bases. The origin of this receptor is a man aged 35 to 55 with acute or convalescent COVID-19. Sequencing input: peripheral blood. CDR3 bases: TGTGCCAGCAGCGCGGACAGGGGTGGCCACGAGCAGTACTTC. This encodes CASSADRGGHEQYF.